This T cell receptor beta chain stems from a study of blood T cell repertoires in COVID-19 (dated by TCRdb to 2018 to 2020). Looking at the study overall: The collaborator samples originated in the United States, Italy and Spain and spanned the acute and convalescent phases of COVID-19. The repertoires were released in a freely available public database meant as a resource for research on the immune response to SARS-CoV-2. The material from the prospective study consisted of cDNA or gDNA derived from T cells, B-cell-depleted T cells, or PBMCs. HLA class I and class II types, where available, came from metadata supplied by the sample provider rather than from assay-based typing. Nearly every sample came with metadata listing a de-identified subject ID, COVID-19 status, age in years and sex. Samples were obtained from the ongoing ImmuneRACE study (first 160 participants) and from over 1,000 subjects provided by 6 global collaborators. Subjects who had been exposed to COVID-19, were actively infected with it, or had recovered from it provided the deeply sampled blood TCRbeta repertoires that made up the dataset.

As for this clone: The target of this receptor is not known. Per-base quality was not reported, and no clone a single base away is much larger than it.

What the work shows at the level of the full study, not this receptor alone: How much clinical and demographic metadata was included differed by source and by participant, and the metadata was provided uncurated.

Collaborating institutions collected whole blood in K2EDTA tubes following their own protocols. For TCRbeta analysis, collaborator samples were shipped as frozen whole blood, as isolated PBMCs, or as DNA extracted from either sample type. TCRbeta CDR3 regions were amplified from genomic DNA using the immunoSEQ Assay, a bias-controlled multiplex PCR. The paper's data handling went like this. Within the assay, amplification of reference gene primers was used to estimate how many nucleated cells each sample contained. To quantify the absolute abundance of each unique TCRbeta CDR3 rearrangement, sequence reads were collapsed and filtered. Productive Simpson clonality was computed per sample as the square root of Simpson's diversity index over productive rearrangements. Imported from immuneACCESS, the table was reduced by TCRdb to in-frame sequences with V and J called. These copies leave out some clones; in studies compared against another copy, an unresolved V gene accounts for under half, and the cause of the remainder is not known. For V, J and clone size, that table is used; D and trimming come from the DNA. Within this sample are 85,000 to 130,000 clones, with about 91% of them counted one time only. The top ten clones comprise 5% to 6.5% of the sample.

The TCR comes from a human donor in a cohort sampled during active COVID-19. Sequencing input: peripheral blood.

The DNA is TGTGCCAGCAGTTACCCTGGAGCGGATACGTACCAAGAGACCCAGTACTTC. The resulting protein is CASSYPGADTYQETQYF. The rearrangement joined TRBV6-2 or TRBV6-3 to TRBJ2-5, and possibly TRBD2, on 5 matching bases. The germline V gene provides CDR1 MNHEY and CDR2 SVGEGT. From cysteine to phenylalanine, the CDR3 is 17 amino acids long. CDR3 DNA is the only sequence kept; it has 51 bases, read in frame from the first base. V is clipped by 2 bases and J by 0 bases, and the sequence between their germline boundaries is 16 bases long.